This T cell receptor (beta chain) was recorded in a study of identical twins. CDR3 length: 14 residues. V dropped 4 bases and J dropped 14 bases, with 22 bases sitting between them. This clonotype was detected only a few times. TCRdb re-called the 5' RACE reads through MiXCR, storing one row per CDR3 protein. This sample has around 960,000 distinct CDR3 sequences; approximately 13% occur once, and the top ten carry around 1.5%. Separately, the same data were catalogued under a study of yellow fever vaccine responses in identical twins.

The specimen sequenced was PBMCs. The TCR originated in a woman aged 18 to 35 in good health. The chain employs TRBV12-3 or TRBV12-4 and TRBJ2-3, with a possible D match to TRBD2 (6 bases). As DNA, the CDR3 is TGTGCCAGCAGTTCGGCACTAGCCCATCCCCGCGCGTATTTT. The encoded protein is CASSSALAHPRAYF.